This TCR beta chain originates from a study of blood T cell repertoires in COVID-19. The length of the CDR3 is 17 residues. V lost 4 bases and J lost 2; bases outside the gene matches: 12. Germline CDR1 reads SGHNT; CDR2 reads YENEEA. TCRdb keeps only in-frame clones here, not all; method: immunoSEQ multiplex PCR. The sample has 250,000 or so clones; 88% are singletons. The rearrangement joins TRBV11-3 to TRBJ2-3, with TRBD2 identical over 7 bases. The sequenced sample was peripheral blood. The receptor was derived from an elderly man with acute or convalescent COVID-19. CDR3 sequence: CASSYGAGRGTTDTQYF. The CDR3 DNA reads TGTGCCAGCAGCTACGGTGCGGGGCGGGGGACCACAGATACGCAGTATTTT.